The present TCR beta chain was sequenced within a study of blood T cell repertoires in COVID-19. Germline V CDR1 and CDR2: ENHRY, SYGVKD. The V gene end was trimmed by 3 bases and the J gene end by 3 bases; junction bases not matched to a gene: 2. The CDR3 length is 14 residues. TCRdb's table, derived via immunoSEQ multiplex PCR, lists solely in-frame clones and lacks some. This table holds 450,000 to 500,000 clones, 87% found once. Sequencing input: PBMCs or T cells enriched from blood (not recorded which). The rearrangement uses TRBV10-3 and TRBJ1-1, with TRBD1 matching 9 bases. The receptor's source is a woman aged 18-29 years who had recovered from COVID-19. Written as DNA, the CDR3 is TGTGCCATCAGTGATGGGACAGGGTACACTGAAGCTTTCTTT. It translates to CAISDGTGYTEAFF.